The text below deals with one T cell receptor (beta chain). Its antigen is undetermined. Measured with immunoSEQ multiplex PCR; TCRdb has only the in-frame clones, and not every one. This sample has roughly 97,000 clones, with 78% found just once. The sample comes from a study of cytotoxic CD8 clonotypes in ibrutinib-treated CLL. Study-wide results and caveats: Clonality, elevated at ibrutinib response, dropped back toward baseline at progression. Treatment left the uncommon public clonotypes either contracted or stable in frequency. A difference in sampling times existed between sustained-remission and progressing patients.

V was shortened by 0 bases and J by 10 bases, with 13 bases between the two germline ends. Germline lookup yields CDR1 SGHTA and CDR2 FQGTGA. The CDR3 totals 14 residues. This receptor was taken from a human donor with chronic lymphocytic leukemia. This specimen consisted of PBMCs, obtained after 12 months of ibrutinib treatment. V gene TRBV7-3 combines with J gene TRBJ2-1; a possible D gene is TRBD2 (6 bases). In DNA form, the CDR3 reads TGTGCCAGCAGCTTAACGCCCGGGGGAGGAGAGCAGTTCTTC. This translates into CASSLTPGGGEQFF.